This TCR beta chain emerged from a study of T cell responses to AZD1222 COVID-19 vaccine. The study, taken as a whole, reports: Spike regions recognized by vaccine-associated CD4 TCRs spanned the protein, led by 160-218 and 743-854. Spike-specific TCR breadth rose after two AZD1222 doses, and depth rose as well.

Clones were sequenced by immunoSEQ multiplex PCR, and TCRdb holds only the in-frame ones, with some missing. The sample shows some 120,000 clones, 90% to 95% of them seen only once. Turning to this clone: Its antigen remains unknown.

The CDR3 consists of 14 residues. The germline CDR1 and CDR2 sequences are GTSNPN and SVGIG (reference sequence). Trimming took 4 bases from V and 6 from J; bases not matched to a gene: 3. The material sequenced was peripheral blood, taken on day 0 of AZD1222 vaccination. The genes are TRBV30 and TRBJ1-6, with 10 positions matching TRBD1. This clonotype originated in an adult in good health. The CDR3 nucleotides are TGTGCCTGGACGGGACAGGGGATTAATTCACCCCTCCACTTT. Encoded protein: CAWTGQGINSPLHF.